The 18 T cell receptor beta chains below were found in one sample sequenced in a study of blood T cell repertoires in COVID-19. Libraries were prepared by immunoSEQ multiplex PCR; TCRdb keeps only in-frame clonotypes and omits some of them. The sample includes about 200,000 clones, roughly 84% seen only once; the top ten take approximately 5%. The sample consisted of peripheral blood. The source is a woman older than 75 with acute or convalescent COVID-19.

This chain uses TRBV7-3 with TRBJ2-7; TRBD2 aligns across 10 bases. This CDR3 is built from 15 residues. From germline, CDR1 is SGHTA and CDR2 FQGTGA. J was trimmed by 7 bases and V by 2 bases; bases with no gene match: 8. As DNA, the CDR3 is TGTGCCAGCAGCTTAGGACTAGCGGCCCTTGAGGAGCAGTACTTC. This codes for CASSLGLAALEEQYF.

The V call is TRBV21-1, the J call TRBJ1-5; no check of the table's D call, TRBD1, against the DNA was made. TRBV21-1 is recorded as a pseudogene. The CDR3 is 18 residues long. CDR3 residues: CASSKHEDISRSNQPQHF. CDR3 bases: TGTGCCAGCAGCAAACATGAGGACATTTCTAGGAGCAATCAGCCCCAGCATTTT.

This clone appeared a few times. The CDR3: CASGLGTGQGGFGYTF. CDR3 DNA: TGTGCTAGTGGTTTGGGCACTGGACAGGGCGGTTTTGGCTACACCTTC. The chain joins TRBV12-5 to TRBJ1-2, with 8 bases aligning to TRBD1. The length of the CDR3 is 16 residues. The junction had 11 bases not matched to a gene; V was cut back by 1 base and J by 7 bases. CDR1 is LGHNT and CDR2 is FRNRAP in the germline V gene.

V gene TRBV4-1 combines with J gene TRBJ1-3, with a possible D match to TRBD1 (6 bases). This CDR3 comprises 15 residues. Germline-derived CDR1 and CDR2 are MGHRA and YSYEKL. V lost 4 bases, J lost 4 bases, and 14 bases lay in between. For the CDR3, the DNA is TGCGCCAGCAGCCTACAGCCGGGACAAGGAAACACCATATATTTT. Amino acids: CASSLQPGQGNTIYF.

The chain has TRBV2 and TRBJ2-6; a possible D gene is TRBD1 (6 bases). V was trimmed by 2 bases and J by 2 bases, leaving 25 bases between them. Germline CDR1 and CDR2: SNHLY and FYNNEI. The CDR3 covers 21 residues. The CDR3 reads CASSEKALRDTGMPGANVLTF. The CDR3 coding sequence is TGTGCCAGCAGTGAAAAGGCCTTAAGGGACACTGGTATGCCTGGGGCCAACGTCCTGACTTTC.

This clone was seen a single time. The chain recombines TRBV6-6 with TRBJ2-7; D not certain. Germline values: CDR1 MNHNY, CDR2 SVGAGI (reference sequence). The CDR3 sequence is 16 residues long. V was shortened by 6 bases and J by 4 bases, with 22 bases between the two germline ends. The CDR3 DNA is TGTGCCAGCAGCTCCTCGACTGTACAAGTCGGGTACGAGCAGTACTTC. It encodes CASSSSTVQVGYEQYF.

This chain uses TRBV19 with TRBJ1-6, with unresolved D. CDR1 and CDR2 (germline): LNHDA, SQIVND (reference sequence). V was cut by 2 bases and J by 8 bases, with 10 bases left in between. This CDR3 has 14 residues. CDR3 in DNA: TGTGCCAGTAGTATATCCGGGGTGGATTCACCCCTCCACTTT. Translated: CASSISGVDSPLHF.

The chain employs TRBV4-2 and TRBJ2-3; 12 bases match TRBD2. With 0 bases clipped from V and 8 bases from J, the junction kept 9 bases outside the gene matches. This CDR3 is built from 17 residues. CDR1 LGHNA and CDR2 YNFKEQ come from the germline V gene. CDR3 nucleotide sequence: TGTGCCAGCAGCCAAGATTTGACTAGCGGGAGAGCCAGTACGCAGTATTTT. Amino acids: CASSQDLTSGRASTQYF.

As to this clone: Within the sample, other DNA sequences also encode this same CDR3. This chain uses TRBV18 with TRBJ2-7, with 7 bases that match TRBD1. V dropped 2 bases and J dropped 3; count of bases not matched to a gene: 4. Germline values: CDR1 KGHSH, CDR2 LQKENI. This CDR3 spans 14 amino acids. DNA of the CDR3: TGTGCCAGCTCACCATACCGGGACAGCTACGAGCAGTACTTC. Protein: CASSPYRDSYEQYF.

The chain links TRBV2 to TRBJ1-1; D gene unclear. The CDR3 covers 13 residues. Trimming shortened V by 7 bases and J by 1 base, and 10 bases separated the two germline ends. Germline lookup yields CDR1 SNHLY and CDR2 FYNNEI. The CDR3 DNA is TGTGCCAGCAAGGTTACAGCGAACACTGAAGCTTTCTTT. This encodes CASKVTANTEAFF.

This clone was observed a few times. Other DNA sequences in this sample translate to the same CDR3. This sequence joins TRBV11-2 and TRBJ2-7; D not resolved. Germline CDR1 SGHAT, CDR2 FQNNGV. CDR3 length: 11 amino acids. Trimming stripped 5 bases from V and 3 bases from J, with 5 bases between. DNA of the CDR3: TGTGCCAGCAGCCCCTACTACGAGCAGTACTTC. Translated: CASSPYYEQYF. Full variable domain (missing parts from reference TRBV11-2 and TRBJ2-7): EAGVAQSPRYKIIEKRQSVAFWCNPISGHATLYWYQQILGQGPKLLIQFQNNGVVDDSQLPKDRFSAERLKGVDSTLKIQPAKLEDSAVYLCASSPYYEQYFGPGTRLTVT.

V usage is TRBV7-2 and J usage is TRBJ2-1, with D possibly TRBD1 on 7 matching bases. CDR1 is SGHTA, CDR2 FQGNSA, per germline. The V and J ends lost 1 base and 7 bases respectively, with 11 bases between them. The CDR3 runs to 14 residues. The CDR3 DNA reads as TGTGCCAGCAGCTTAGTTGCAGGGGGGAATGAGCAGTTCTTC. Amino acid sequence: CASSLVAGGNEQFF.

The chain combines TRBV27 with TRBJ1-1; possibly TRBD1 for D (5 bases). Trimming pared 2 bases from V and 5 bases from J, leaving 15 bases between. Germline V lookup: CDR1 MNHEY, CDR2 SMNVEV (reference sequence). CDR3 size: 15 residues. The CDR3 region is CASSLIGGVRTEAFF. The CDR3 DNA sequence: TGTGCCAGCAGTTTAATCGGGGGAGTCAGGACTGAAGCTTTCTTT.

The chain employs TRBV18 and TRBJ1-1; D gene ambiguous. V lost 1 base, J lost 1 base, and 10 bases lay in between. The CDR3 is 15 amino acids. Per germline, CDR1 KGHSH and CDR2 LQKENI. The CDR3 sequence is CASSPQANRNTEAFF. DNA for the CDR3: TGTGCCAGCTCACCACAGGCCAACAGGAACACTGAAGCTTTCTTT.

This clone was detected only once. V and J are TRBV5-1 and TRBJ2-1, with TRBD2 as a possible D gene (5 bases). Trimming cost V 9 bases and J 3 bases, with 19 bases left between them. Germline CDR1 and CDR2: SGHRS and YFSETQ. This CDR3 contains 15 residues. The CDR3 DNA is TGCGCCACCTCTTCGGGGTCGGCAAACTACAATGAGCAGTTCTTC. Residues: CATSSGSANYNEQFF. Based on the CDR3 plus reference TRBV5-1 and TRBJ2-1, the full variable domain is KAGVTQTPRYLIKTRGQQVTLSCSPISGHRSVSWYQQTPGQGLQFLFEYFSETQRNKGNFPGRFSGRQFSNSRSEMNVSTLELGDSALYLCATSSGSANYNEQFFGPGTRLTVL.

This clone was detected only a few times. The chain is built from TRBV4-1 and TRBJ1-2; TRBD1 might be the D (5 bases). The CDR3 has 18 residues. Trimming took 1 base from V and 1 from J, leaving 19 bases between them. The germline V gene has CDR1 MGHRA and CDR2 YSYEKL. The CDR3 DNA sequence: TGCGCCAGCAGCCAAGGGGTACTTAGACGGACACTTAACTATGGCTACACCTTC. Its translation: CASSQGVLRRTLNYGYTF.

V is TRBV5-1 and J is TRBJ2-1, with TRBD2 matching over 10 bases. The germline gives CDR1 SGHRS, CDR2 YFSETQ. J lost 8 bases, V lost 1 base, and 6 bases had no gene match. The CDR3 has 15 residues. The CDR3 is CASSLFSSGSHEQFF. The CDR3 region has the DNA TGCGCCAGCAGCTTGTTTTCTAGCGGGAGTCATGAGCAGTTCTTC.

CDR3 in amino acids: CAWSVRGGLDNQPQHF. In DNA, the CDR3 is TGTGCCTGGAGTGTAAGGGGGGGGTTGGACAATCAGCCCCAGCATTTT. The genes are TRBV30 and TRBJ1-5; the D gene is possibly TRBD1 (6 bases). Germline CDR1 and CDR2: GTSNPN and SVGIG (reference sequence). V lost 0 bases, J lost 3 bases, and 15 bases lay in between. The CDR3 is made up of 16 amino acids.